This TCR beta chain was obtained from a study of ipilimumab plus nivolumab after autologous stem cell transplantation. Germline CDR1 reads SGHTA; CDR2 reads FQGNSA. The V gene lost 7 bases and the J gene lost 1 base, with 14 bases spanning the gap. The CDR3 is 14 residues long. Generated by immunoSEQ multiplex PCR, the TCRdb table keeps only in-frame clones and is missing some. The sample carries 15,000 to 20,000 clones, around 80% recorded once. The source is a male donor with diffuse large B-cell lymphoma. The sequencing used PBMCs, collected in a trial of ipilimumab plus nivolumab as post-transplant consolidation. This sequence joins TRBV7-2 and TRBJ2-7; D may match TRBD1 or TRBD2 (5 bases each). CDR3 residues: CASTTPGQSYEQYF. CDR3 DNA sequence: TGTGCCAGCACCACACCGGGGCAGTCCTACGAGCAGTACTTC.